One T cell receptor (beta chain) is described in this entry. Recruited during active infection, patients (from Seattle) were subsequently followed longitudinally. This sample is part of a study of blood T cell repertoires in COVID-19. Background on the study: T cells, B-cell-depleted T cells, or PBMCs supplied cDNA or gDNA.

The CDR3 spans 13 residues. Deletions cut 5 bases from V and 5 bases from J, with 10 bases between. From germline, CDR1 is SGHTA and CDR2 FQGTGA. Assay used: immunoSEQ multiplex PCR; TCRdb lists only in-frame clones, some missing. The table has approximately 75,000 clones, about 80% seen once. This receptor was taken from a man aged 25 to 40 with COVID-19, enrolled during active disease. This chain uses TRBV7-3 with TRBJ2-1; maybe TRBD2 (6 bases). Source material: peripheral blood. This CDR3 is CASSLQRDNEQFF. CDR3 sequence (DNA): TGTGCCAGCAGCCTCCAGCGGGACAATGAGCAGTTCTTC.